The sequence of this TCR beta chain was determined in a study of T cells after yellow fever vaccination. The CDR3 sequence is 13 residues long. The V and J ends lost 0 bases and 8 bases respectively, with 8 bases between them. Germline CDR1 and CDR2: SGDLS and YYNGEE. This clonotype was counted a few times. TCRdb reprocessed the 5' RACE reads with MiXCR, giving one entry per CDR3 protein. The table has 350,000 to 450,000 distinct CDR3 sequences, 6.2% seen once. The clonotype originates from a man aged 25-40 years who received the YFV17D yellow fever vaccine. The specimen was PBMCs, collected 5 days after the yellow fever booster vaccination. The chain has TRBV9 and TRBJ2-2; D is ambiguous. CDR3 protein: CASSVEPAGELFF. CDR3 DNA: TGTGCCAGCAGCGTAGAACCGGCTGGGGAGCTGTTTTTT.